The clone carrying this T cell receptor (beta chain) has at least ten counts. The junction had 7 bases not matched to a gene; V was cut back by 0 bases and J by 5 bases. Germline V CDR1 and CDR2: DFQATT, SNEGSKA (reference sequence). This CDR3 has 15 amino acids. Unique molecular identifiers were incorporated into the prepared TCRbeta library. MiXCR, applied by TCRdb to the PCR reads, yields one record per CDR3 protein. This table holds some 640,000 distinct CDR3 sequences, around a sixth found once. This entry belongs to a study of T-cell reconstitution after alpha-beta-depleted transplantation in children.

The J gene is TRBJ2-5, the V gene TRBV20-1; the match to TRBD2 covers 9 bases. The sample in question was PBMCs from the stem cell graft donor, obtained from the stem cell graft. The clonotype was recovered from a human donor who donated a stem cell graft to a child with acute myeloid leukemia. CDR3: CSARDIAGAGETQYF. CDR3 nucleotide sequence: TGCAGTGCTAGAGATATAGCGGGGGCCGGGGAGACCCAGTACTTC.